Sequencing of this T cell receptor beta chain was carried out in a study of cytomegalovirus exposure and HLA in healthy donors. Overall study results and limits: Rates of TCR association differed by HLA locus in a later analysis, with DRB1 highest and HLA-C lowest. Later analysis associated a missense DCLRE1C variant with TCR beta V- and J-gene trimming. In an earlier analysis, in roughly 580 donors, most V segments appeared productive either ~87% or ~30% of the time.

13 Jbeta primers and 60 Vbeta primers were used for the PCR. Libraries were prepared by immunoSEQ multiplex PCR; TCRdb keeps only in-frame clonotypes and omits some of them. The sample has more than 75,000 clones; approximately 74% are singletons. This clone occurred once. No antigen is known for it. CDR3 length: 15 amino acids. V was shortened by 5 bases and J by 2 bases, with 12 bases between the two germline ends. Per the germline V gene, CDR1 is SGHVS and CDR2 is FNYEAQ. The sequence was collected from a woman in her 50s in good health and CMV-seropositive. Sample: PBMCs. The rearrangement links TRBV7-6 to TRBJ2-2, with D possibly TRBD1 on 6 matching bases. CDR3 amino acids: CASSPGAGNTGELFF. As DNA, the CDR3 is TGTGCCAGCAGCCCAGGGGCGGGTAACACCGGGGAGCTGTTTTTT. Variable domain in full (rest from reference TRBV7-6 and TRBJ2-2): GAGVSQSPRYKVTKRGQDVALRCDPISGHVSLYWYRQALGQGPEFLTYFNYEAQQDKSGLPNDRFSAERPEGSISTLTIQRTEQRDSAMYRCASSPGAGNTGELFFGEGSRLTVL.